This is a list of T cell receptor beta chains from one sample in a study of early T cells in non-severe SARS-CoV-2 infection. TCRdb analysed the 5' RACE reads with MiXCR anew, one entry per CDR3 protein. The sample contains around 48,000 distinct CDR3 sequences, roughly an eighth of which appear only once. Specimen: whole blood. The source is an adult who was a healthcare worker with PCR-confirmed SARS-CoV-2 infection or an uninfected control (not recorded which). CDR3s include the opening cysteine and the closing phenylalanine or tryptophan. D genes are given only for firm matches. Some rows mark clone size as missing; the rest say once, few, many or name a class of expanded clone.

CDR3 DNA	CDR3 protein	D gene	J gene	clone size	V gene
TGTGCCAGCAGCTTCCTTCTCGGGAATGAGCAGTTCTTC	CASSFLLGNEQFF	NA	TRBJ2-1	few	TRBV7-2
TGTGCCAGCAGCCCGAGGGCCAATCCGGATACGCAGTATTTT	CASSPRANPDTQYF	NA	TRBJ2-3	few	TRBV11-3
TGTGCCAGCAGGTCCGGGACTAGCGGGAGGGCAGGTGAGCAGTTCTTC	CASRSGTSGRAGEQFF	TRBD2	TRBJ2-1	many	TRBV12-3/TRBV12-4
TGTGCCAGCTCACCCAGTTGGACTTCTTCCTACAATGAGCAGTTCTTC	CASSPSWTSSYNEQFF	NA	TRBJ2-1	many	TRBV18
TGTGCCTGGAACCAGCTTTCTGAAGCTTTCTTT	CAWNQLSEAFF	NA	TRBJ1-1	NA	TRBV30
TGCAGTGCTAGGGAACCGCGGGGGCAAGGGGCCGAGCAGTACTTC	CSAREPRGQGAEQYF	NA	TRBJ2-7	many	TRBV20-1
TGTGCCAGCAGTGGGACAGCCTCCTACGAGCAGTACTTC	CASSGTASYEQYF	TRBD1	TRBJ2-7	few	TRBV6-5
TGCAGTGCTGGATCCGGGACTAGCGGGAGGGCGCTAGAGACCCAGTACTTC	CSAGSGTSGRALETQYF	TRBD2	TRBJ2-5	NA	TRBV20-1
TGTGCCAGCAGTGATAGGTACAGCTTTTACGAGCAGTACTTC	CASSDRYSFYEQYF	NA	TRBJ2-7	once	TRBV2
TGCAGCGTTGCGCGGGAAGGCTACACCTTC	CSVAREGYTF	NA	TRBJ1-2	few	TRBV29-1
TGTGCCAGCAGCGTAGCAGGGGGACAGACCCAGTACTTC	CASSVAGGQTQYF	TRBD1	TRBJ2-5	NA	TRBV9
TGTGCCAGCAGCCCCAACGAGGGCACTGAAGCTTTCTTT	CASSPNEGTEAFF	NA	TRBJ1-1	NA	TRBV7-6
TGCAGCGTTAGTTTTCCTCCTAAAGAGACCCAGTACTTC	CSVSFPPKETQYF	NA	TRBJ2-5	many	TRBV29-1
TGTGCCACCAGCAGAGATCAGGCTGGCCAGAGCTCCTACGAGCAGTACTTC	CATSRDQAGQSSYEQYF	NA	TRBJ2-7	NA	TRBV15
TGCAGTGCAGGGCGGCCCGAGAGGGGCGACCAAGAGACCCAGTACTTC	CSAGRPERGDQETQYF	NA	TRBJ2-5	NA	TRBV20-1
TGTGCCATAGGCGGGGCTAGCACAGATACGCAGTATTTT	CAIGGASTDTQYF	NA	TRBJ2-3	many	TRBV6-2/TRBV6-3
TGTGCCAGCAGGCCAAATCCCGGGGAGCTGTTTTTT	CASRPNPGELFF	NA	TRBJ2-2	NA	TRBV2
TGTGCCTCCCAGGGAGTTGGCTATAATTCACCCCTCCACTTT	CASQGVGYNSPLHF	NA	TRBJ1-6	few	TRBV19
TGCGCCAGCAGCTTGACTACCGGGACAGGAATTCCCGGAAACACCATATATTTT	CASSLTTGTGIPGNTIYF	TRBD1	TRBJ1-3	many	TRBV5-1
TGCAGCGCACTAGCGGGGGAGACGCAGTATTTT	CSALAGETQYF	TRBD2	TRBJ2-3	many	TRBV29-1
TGTGCCAGCAGCACAACCCAAGGCTATGGCTACACCTTC	CASSTTQGYGYTF	NA	TRBJ1-2	many	TRBV7-3
TGCAGTGCTAGATCCCGGACGGTGAACACTGAAGCTTTCTTT	CSARSRTVNTEAFF	NA	TRBJ1-1	many	TRBV20-1
TGTGCCAGCTCACCGGTAGACAGGGCCTACGAGCAGTACTTC	CASSPVDRAYEQYF	TRBD1	TRBJ2-7	many	TRBV18
TGTGCCAGCAGCTTAGAGGGGTTCTCCTACAATGAGCAGTTCTTC	CASSLEGFSYNEQFF	NA	TRBJ2-1	many	TRBV7-2
TGTGCCAGCAGTGGGCGGACAGGGAATTCCTACAATGAGCAGTTCTTC	CASSGRTGNSYNEQFF	TRBD1	TRBJ2-1	few	TRBV6-2/TRBV6-3
TGCGCCAGCACCCAAAACCGGGACAACTATGGCTACACCTTC	CASTQNRDNYGYTF	NA	TRBJ1-2	many	TRBV5-1
TGCAGCGTCCAACTAGCGGAACCAGATACGCAGTATTTT	CSVQLAEPDTQYF	TRBD2	TRBJ2-3	many	TRBV29-1
TGCGCCAGCAGCCCGATGGCCAGTTATGGCTACACCTTC	CASSPMASYGYTF	NA	TRBJ1-2	many	TRBV5-1
TGCAGCGTTGAGGGGGGACTAGCGATTCATAGGGAGCAGTTCTTC	CSVEGGLAIHREQFF	TRBD2	TRBJ2-1	many	TRBV29-1
TGCAGTGCTAGAGGGTTGCGGGAGGGGTTCGACAATGAGCAGTTCTTC	CSARGLREGFDNEQFF	TRBD2	TRBJ2-1	many	TRBV20-1
TGCGCCAGCAGCCAAGAGGACAGACCTCAAGAGACCCAGTACTTC	CASSQEDRPQETQYF	NA	TRBJ2-5	many	TRBV4-1
TGCAGCGTTCGAAGCGGGAGTAGGTACAATGAGCAGTTCTTC	CSVRSGSRYNEQFF	TRBD2	TRBJ2-1	many	TRBV29-1
TGTGCCATCAGTGGCAGGGGGCACGATTCACCCCTCCACTTT	CAISGRGHDSPLHF	TRBD1	TRBJ1-6	NA	TRBV10-3
TGCAGCGTTGAGGACAGCGGGGACACTGAAGCTTTCTTT	CSVEDSGDTEAFF	NA	TRBJ1-1	many	TRBV29-1